This TCR beta chain was observed in a study of vaccination and CD4 T cells after COVID-19. Turning to the study itself: Each of the control cultures got a CEFX pool, an HIV-1 Nef pool, or no peptide.

Sequenced with the Oncomine TCR Beta short-read assay was DNA taken from cultured CD4+ T cells. In TCRdb, the PCR reads were re-called with MiXCR into one record per CDR3 protein. The sample yields about 7,400 distinct CDR3 sequences, about 53% seen once. Germline trimming cut 1 base from V and 4 bases from J; bases unmatched to any gene: 7. Germline V CDR1 and CDR2: SGHDT, YYEEEE. The length of the CDR3 is 16 residues. The treatment was: roughly 11-day PBMC culture with coronavirus spike peptide pools or control peptides (ViraFEST assay). It was before the COVID-19 pandemic (2011-2018) that the unexposed donor's CD4+ T cells were collected. Half-medium replacement with fresh IL-2 medium took place on days 3 and 7. On this clonotype itself: Its specificity is unknown.

The TCR was taken from a human donor in good health. Specimen: CD4+ T cells from blood, cultured in vitro. This chain uses TRBV5-6 with TRBJ2-5, with 10 bases matching TRBD2. DNA of the CDR3: TGTGCCAGCAGCTTGCAAGCGGGGGGGAGGGGAGAGACCCAGTACTTC. Its protein product is CASSLQAGGRGETQYF.